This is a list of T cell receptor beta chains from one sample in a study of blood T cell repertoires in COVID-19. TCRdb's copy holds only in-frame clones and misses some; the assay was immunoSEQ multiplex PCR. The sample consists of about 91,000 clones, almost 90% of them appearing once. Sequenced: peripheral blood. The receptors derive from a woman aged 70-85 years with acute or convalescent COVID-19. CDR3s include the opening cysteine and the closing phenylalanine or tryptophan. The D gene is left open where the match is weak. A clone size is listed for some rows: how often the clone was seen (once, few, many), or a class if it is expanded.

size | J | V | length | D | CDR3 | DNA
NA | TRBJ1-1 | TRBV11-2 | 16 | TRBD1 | CASSPGAGTGASEAFF | TGTGCCAGCAGCCCCGGGGCCGGGACAGGGGCATCTGAAGCTTTCTTT
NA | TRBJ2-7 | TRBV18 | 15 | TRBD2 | CASSPTKRGGYEQYF | TGTGCCAGCTCACCAACTAAGCGGGGCGGATACGAGCAGTACTTC
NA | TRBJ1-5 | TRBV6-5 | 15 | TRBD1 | CASRQQGRSNQPQHF | TGTGCCAGCAGACAACAGGGGAGAAGCAATCAGCCCCAGCATTTT
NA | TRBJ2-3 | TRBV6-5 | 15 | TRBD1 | CASIPDRASTDTQYF | TGTGCCAGCATTCCGGACAGGGCGAGCACAGATACGCAGTATTTT
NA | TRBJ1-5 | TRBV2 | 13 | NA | CASSVGGNQPQHF | TGTGCCAGCAGTGTAGGGGGCAATCAGCCCCAGCATTTT
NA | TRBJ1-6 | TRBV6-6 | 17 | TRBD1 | CASSRLPPTGENSPLHF | TGTGCCAGCAGTCGACTTCCTCCGACAGGGGAAAATTCACCCCTCCACTTT
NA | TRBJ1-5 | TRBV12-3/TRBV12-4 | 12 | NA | CASSPTNQPQHF | TGTGCCAGCAGCCCCACTAATCAGCCCCAGCATTTT
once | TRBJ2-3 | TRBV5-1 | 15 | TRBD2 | CASSYPSGGTDTQYF | TGCGCCAGCAGCTATCCTAGCGGGGGCACAGATACGCAGTATTTT
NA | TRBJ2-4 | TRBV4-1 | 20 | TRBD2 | CASSHQAISGSTGAKNIQYF | TGCGCCAGCAGCCACCAAGCTATTAGCGGGAGTACCGGGGCTAAAAACATTCAGTACTTC
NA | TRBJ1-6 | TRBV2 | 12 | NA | CAVGTPNSPLHF | TGTGCTGTGGGGACACCTAATTCACCCCTCCACTTT
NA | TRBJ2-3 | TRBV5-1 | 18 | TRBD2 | CASSLSSGAAGSTDTQYF | TGCGCCAGCAGCTTGAGTAGCGGGGCCGCAGGGAGCACAGATACGCAGTATTTT
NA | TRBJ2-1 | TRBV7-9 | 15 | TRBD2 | CASSRGLADYNEQFF | TGTGCCAGCAGCCGCGGACTAGCGGATTACAATGAGCAGTTCTTC
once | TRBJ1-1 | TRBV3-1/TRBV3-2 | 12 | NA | CASSPPGTEAFF | TGTGCCAGCAGCCCCCCGGGGACTGAAGCTTTCTTT
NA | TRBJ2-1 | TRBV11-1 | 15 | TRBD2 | CASSTWTSGYNEQFF | TGTGCCAGCAGCACCTGGACTAGCGGGTACAATGAGCAGTTCTTC
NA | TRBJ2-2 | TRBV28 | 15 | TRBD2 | CASSFGGRQTGELFF | TGTGCCAGCAGTTTTGGCGGGAGGCAAACCGGGGAGCTGTTTTTT
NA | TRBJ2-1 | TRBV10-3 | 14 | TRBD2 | CATTSGTGYNEQFF | TGTGCCACTACTAGCGGGACGGGTTACAATGAGCAGTTCTTC
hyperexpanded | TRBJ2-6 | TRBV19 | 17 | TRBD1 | CASSIWSGGSGANVLTF | TGTGCCAGTAGTATTTGGTCAGGGGGCTCTGGGGCCAACGTCCTGACTTTC
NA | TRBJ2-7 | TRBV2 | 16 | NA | CASSQRVRRPSYEQYF | TGTGCCAGCAGCCAGCGGGTCCGGAGGCCCTCCTACGAGCAGTACTTC
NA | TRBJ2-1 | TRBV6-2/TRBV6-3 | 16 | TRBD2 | CASSPPRPSGYNEQFF | TGTGCCAGCAGCCCTCCCCGCCCTAGCGGTTACAATGAGCAGTTCTTC
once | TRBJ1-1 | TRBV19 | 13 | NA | CASSIKGDTEAFF | TGTGCCAGTAGTATCAAAGGGGACACTGAAGCTTTCTTT
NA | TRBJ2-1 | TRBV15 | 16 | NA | CATNPGGGQIYNEQFF | TGTGCCACCAACCCCGGGGGGGGACAGATATACAATGAGCAGTTCTTC
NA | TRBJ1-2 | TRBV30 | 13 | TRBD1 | CAMDADRGGGYTF | TGTGCCATGGACGCGGACAGGGGAGGTGGCTACACCTTC
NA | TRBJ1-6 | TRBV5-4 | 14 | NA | CASSRDRHNSPLHF | TGTGCCAGCAGCCGCGACAGGCATAATTCACCCCTCCACTTT